These T cell receptor beta chains were read from a single sample in a study of cytomegalovirus exposure and HLA in healthy donors. Using immunoSEQ multiplex PCR, the repertoire was profiled, and TCRdb retains in-frame clones only, with some absent. The table shows more than 55,000 clones, with around 90% occurring only once. The sequencing input was PBMCs. The receptors shown here come from a man between 18 and 35 years old in good health and CMV-seronegative. The conserved cysteine and the conserved F or W are not part of the CDR3 here.

j_call v_call cdr3_aa
TRBJ2-1 TRBV7-3 ASSLMGTSGYNEQF
TRBJ2-7 TRBV6-5 ASSMTGTGVYEQY
TRBJ2-1 TRBV7-9 ASSEAGTTGSYNEQF
TRBJ1-5 TRBV11-2 ASSHDAGFNQPQH
TRBJ1-1 TRBV5-4 ASSLAQGILDTEAF
TRBJ2-1 TRBV6-4 ASSDSPSGEQF
TRBJ1-1 TRBV7-2 ATSGQVEAF
TRBJ1-5 TRBV19 ASSISGTHQPQH
TRBJ2-7 TRBV7-3 ASSLRRPLAYEQY
TRBJ1-2 TRBV27 ASSLRGGDGYT
TRBJ1-2 TRBV19 ASSIMPDNGYT
TRBJ2-1 TRBV15 ATSRGLAGGHSHNEQF
TRBJ2-1 TRBV6-4 ASSDRTSGIDEQF
TRBJ1-1 TRBV5-6 ASSLRLLTEAF
TRBJ1-4 TRBV30 AWSAIRGEKLF
TRBJ1-2 TRBV4-1 ASSQGRRTDLYGYT
TRBJ2-1 TRBV6-4 ASSETSGSYNEQF
TRBJ2-7 TRBV21-1 ASSKATPSSYEQY
TRBJ2-1 TRBV7-3 ASSLRGDRTLLSSYNEQF
TRBJ2-5 TRBV11-2 ASSLNSLAGETQY
TRBJ2-3 TRBV27 ASSGRQFTDTQY
TRBJ2-1 TRBV11-2 ASSLSPRGGDEQF
TRBJ2-7 TRBV6-6 ASSHGQGANEQY
TRBJ2-7 TRBV10-2 ASSEFGTGGSYEQY
TRBJ2-7 TRBV7-3 ASSSASGYEQY
TRBJ2-5 TRBV28 ASSPPVQETQY
TRBJ2-1 TRBV10-1 ASSDGGRYYNEQF
TRBJ2-7 TRBV19 ASSITLAGLYEQY
TRBJ2-7 TRBV28 ASSPGTGKSYEQY
TRBJ2-7 TRBV2 ASSQPFQYEQY
TRBJ2-1 TRBV6-4 ASSDSGSSYNEQF
TRBJ2-1 TRBV7-8 ASTSGLAGVSYNEQF
TRBJ2-2 TRBV28 AGGGTANTGELF
TRBJ2-7 TRBV6-5 ASSYRAGGPYEQY
TRBJ2-1 TRBV29-1 SVESGGGGNEQF
TRBJ2-2 TRBV7-7 ASSSREAGELF
TRBJ2-7 TRBV18 ASSLPGSGANRNEQY
TRBJ2-7 TRBV15 ATSRDDSGTYEQY
TRBJ2-1 TRBV19 ATSRSSGGYNEQF
TRBJ1-3 TRBV6-1 ASRVSSGNTIY
TRBJ1-1 TRBV5-1 ASSAGWGNTEAF
TRBJ2-1 TRBV27 ASGASGSFGGNEQF
TRBJ2-7 TRBV19 ASSTRQGSEQY
TRBJ2-4 TRBV14 ASSPGTGSGENQY
TRBJ2-5 TRBV11-2 ASSFQGGTQY
TRBJ1-1 TRBV28 ASSPLRGQKAF
TRBJ1-4 TRBV2 ASSRIFNEKLF
TRBJ2-5 TRBV10-3 AIKAVGETQY